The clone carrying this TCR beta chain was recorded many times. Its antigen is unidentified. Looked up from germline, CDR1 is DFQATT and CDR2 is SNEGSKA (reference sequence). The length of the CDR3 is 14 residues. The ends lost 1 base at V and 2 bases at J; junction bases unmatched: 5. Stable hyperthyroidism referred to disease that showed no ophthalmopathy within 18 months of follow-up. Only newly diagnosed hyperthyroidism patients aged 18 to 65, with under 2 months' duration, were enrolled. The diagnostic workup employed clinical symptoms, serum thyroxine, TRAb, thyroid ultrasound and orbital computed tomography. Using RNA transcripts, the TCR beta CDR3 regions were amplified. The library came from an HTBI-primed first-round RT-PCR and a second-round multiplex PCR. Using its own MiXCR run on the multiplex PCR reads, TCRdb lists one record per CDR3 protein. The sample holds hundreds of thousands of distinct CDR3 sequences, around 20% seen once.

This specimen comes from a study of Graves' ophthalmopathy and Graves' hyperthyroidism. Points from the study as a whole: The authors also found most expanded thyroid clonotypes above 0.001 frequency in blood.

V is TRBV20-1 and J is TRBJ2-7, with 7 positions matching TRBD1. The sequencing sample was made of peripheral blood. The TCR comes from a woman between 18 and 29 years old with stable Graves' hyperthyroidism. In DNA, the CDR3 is TGCAGTGCTAGAGTCAGGGGGACCCCCTACGAGCAGTACTTC. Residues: CSARVRGTPYEQYF.